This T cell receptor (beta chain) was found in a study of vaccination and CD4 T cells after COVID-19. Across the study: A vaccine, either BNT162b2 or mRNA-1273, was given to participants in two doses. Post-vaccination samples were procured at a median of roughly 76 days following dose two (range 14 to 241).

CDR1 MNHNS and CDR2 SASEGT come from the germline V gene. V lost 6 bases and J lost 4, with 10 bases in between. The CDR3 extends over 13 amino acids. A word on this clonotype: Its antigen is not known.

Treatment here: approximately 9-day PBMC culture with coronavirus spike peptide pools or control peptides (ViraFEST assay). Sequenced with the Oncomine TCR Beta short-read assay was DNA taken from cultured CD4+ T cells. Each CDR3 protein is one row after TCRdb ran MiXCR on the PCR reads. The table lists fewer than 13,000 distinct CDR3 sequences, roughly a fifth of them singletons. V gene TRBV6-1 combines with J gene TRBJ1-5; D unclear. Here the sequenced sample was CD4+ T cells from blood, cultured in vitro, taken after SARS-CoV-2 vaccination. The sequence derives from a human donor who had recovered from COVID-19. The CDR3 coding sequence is TGTGCCAGCAGGCCAGTAGGGAATCAGCCCCAGCATTTT. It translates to CASRPVGNQPQHF.